In this sample, the clone carrying this T cell receptor (beta chain) turned up a few times. This sample is drawn from a study of PD-L1 blockade in urothelial cancer. Method: immunoSEQ multiplex PCR; TCRdb's copy keeps in-frame clones and lacks some. The sample yields 70,000 to 80,000 clones, about 85% seen once. Trimming stripped 4 bases from V and 6 bases from J, with 8 bases between. The length of the CDR3 is 12 residues. Per the germline V gene, CDR1 is MRHNA and CDR2 is SNTAGT. Indicated time point: pretreatment peripheral blood. This receptor was obtained from a man between 40 and 49 years old with urothelial cancer. The V and J genes are TRBV6-4 and TRBJ2-3; D is possibly TRBD1 (6 bases). Sequenced material: PBMCs, taken around atezolizumab (anti-PD-L1) treatment. The CDR3 here is CASSATGDTQYF. In nucleotides, the CDR3 is TGTGCCAGCAGTGCTACAGGGGATACGCAGTATTTT.